The sequence of this T cell receptor beta chain was determined in a study of CD8 T cells in Susac syndrome. With random hexamers, reverse transcription was performed on about 0.5 to 1 ug of RNA. TCRdb reprocessed the immunoSEQ multiplex PCR reads with MiXCR, giving one entry per CDR3 protein. This table holds about 150,000 distinct CDR3 sequences, 90% to 95% found once. Trimming took off 1 base at V and 6 bases at J, with 16 bases between the two ends. The CDR3 has 15 amino acids. The germline V gene encodes CDR1 MGHDK and CDR2 SYGVNS. The chain has TRBV25-1 and TRBJ2-7, with a tentative D call TRBD1 (5 bases). The TCR comes from a human donor in good health. What was sequenced was CD4+ T cells from PBMCs. CDR3 sequence: CASSEFRAGSGEQYF. In DNA form, the CDR3 reads TGTGCCAGCAGTGAATTTCGGGCAGGGTCCGGCGAGCAGTACTTC.